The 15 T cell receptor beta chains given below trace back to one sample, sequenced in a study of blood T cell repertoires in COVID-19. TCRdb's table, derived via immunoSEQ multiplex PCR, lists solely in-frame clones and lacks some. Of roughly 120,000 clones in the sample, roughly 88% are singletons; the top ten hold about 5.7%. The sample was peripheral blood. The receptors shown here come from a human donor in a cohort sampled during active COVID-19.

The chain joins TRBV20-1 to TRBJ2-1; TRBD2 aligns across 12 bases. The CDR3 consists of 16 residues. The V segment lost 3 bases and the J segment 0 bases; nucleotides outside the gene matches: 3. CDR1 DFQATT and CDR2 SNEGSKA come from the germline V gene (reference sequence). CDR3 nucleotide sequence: TGCAGTGCTAGTCTAGCGGGAGGGAGCTCCTACAATGAGCAGTTCTTC. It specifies CSASLAGGSSYNEQFF.

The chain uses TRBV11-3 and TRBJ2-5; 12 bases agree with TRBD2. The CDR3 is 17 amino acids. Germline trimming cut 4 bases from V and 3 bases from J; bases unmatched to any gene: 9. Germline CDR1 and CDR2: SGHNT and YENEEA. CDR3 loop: CASSSRLAGEGEETQYF. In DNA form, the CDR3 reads TGTGCCAGCAGCTCAAGACTAGCGGGAGAGGGGGAAGAGACCCAGTACTTC.

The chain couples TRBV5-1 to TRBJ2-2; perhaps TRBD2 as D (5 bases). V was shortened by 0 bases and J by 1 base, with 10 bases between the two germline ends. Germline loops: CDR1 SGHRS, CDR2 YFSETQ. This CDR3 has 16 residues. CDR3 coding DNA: TGCGCCAGCAGCTTGGGTGGGAGAGAGAACACCGGGGAGCTGTTTTTT. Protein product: CASSLGGRENTGELFF. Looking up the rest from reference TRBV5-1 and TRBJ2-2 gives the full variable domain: KAGVTQTPRYLIKTRGQQVTLSCSPISGHRSVSWYQQTPGQGLQFLFEYFSETQRNKGNFPGRFSGRQFSNSRSEMNVSTLELGDSALYLCASSLGGRENTGELFFGEGSRLTVL.

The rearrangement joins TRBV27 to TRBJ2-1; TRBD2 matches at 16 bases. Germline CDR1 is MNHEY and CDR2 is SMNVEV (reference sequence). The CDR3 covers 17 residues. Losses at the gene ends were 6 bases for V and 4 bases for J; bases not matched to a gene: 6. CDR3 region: CASSKPGLAGGYNEQFF. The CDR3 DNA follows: TGTGCCAGCAGCAAACCGGGACTAGCGGGAGGGTACAATGAGCAGTTCTTC.

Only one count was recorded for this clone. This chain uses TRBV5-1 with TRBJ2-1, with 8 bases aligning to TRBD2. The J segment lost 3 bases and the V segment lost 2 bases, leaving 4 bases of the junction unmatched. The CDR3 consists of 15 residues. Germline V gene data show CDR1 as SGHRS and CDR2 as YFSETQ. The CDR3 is CASSLTSGHYNEQFF. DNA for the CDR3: TGCGCCAGCAGCTTAACTAGCGGACACTACAATGAGCAGTTCTTC.

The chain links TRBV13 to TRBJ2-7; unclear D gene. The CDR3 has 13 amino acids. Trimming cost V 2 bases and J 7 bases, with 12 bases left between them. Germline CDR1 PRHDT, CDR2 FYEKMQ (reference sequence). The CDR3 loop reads CASSLSFRGEQYF. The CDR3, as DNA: TGTGCCAGCAGCTTAAGTTTTAGAGGTGAGCAGTACTTC. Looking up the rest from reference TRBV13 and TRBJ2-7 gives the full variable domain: AAGVIQSPRHLIKEKRETATLKCYPIPRHDTVYWYQQGPGQDPQFLISFYEKMQSDKGSIPDRFSAQQFSDYHSELNMSSLELGDSALYFCASSLSFRGEQYFGPGTRLTVT.

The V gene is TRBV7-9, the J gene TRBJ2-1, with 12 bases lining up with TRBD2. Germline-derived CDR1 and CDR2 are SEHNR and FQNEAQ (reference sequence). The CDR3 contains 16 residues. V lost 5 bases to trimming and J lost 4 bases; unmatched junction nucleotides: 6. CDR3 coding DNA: TGTGCCAGCAGCAGATGGACTAGCGGGATTTACAATGAGCAGTTCTTC. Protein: CASSRWTSGIYNEQFF.

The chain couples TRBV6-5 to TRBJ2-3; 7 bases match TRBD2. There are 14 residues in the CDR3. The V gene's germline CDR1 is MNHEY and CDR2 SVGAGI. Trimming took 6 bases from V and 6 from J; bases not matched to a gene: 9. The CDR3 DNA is TGTGCCAGCAGCCTCGGTCCTAGCGGTGATACGCAGTATTTT. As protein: CASSLGPSGDTQYF.

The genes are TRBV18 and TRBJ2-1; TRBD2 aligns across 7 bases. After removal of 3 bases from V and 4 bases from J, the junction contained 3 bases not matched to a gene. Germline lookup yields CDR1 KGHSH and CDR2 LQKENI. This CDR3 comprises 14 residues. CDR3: CASSPGGDYNEQFF. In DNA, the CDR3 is TGTGCCAGCTCACCGGGGGGGGATTACAATGAGCAGTTCTTC.

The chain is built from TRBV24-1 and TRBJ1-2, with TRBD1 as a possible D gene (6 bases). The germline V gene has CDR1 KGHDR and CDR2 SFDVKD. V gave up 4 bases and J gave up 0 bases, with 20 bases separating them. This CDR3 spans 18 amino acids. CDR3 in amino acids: CATSDPGQRLTSNYGYTF. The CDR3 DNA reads TGTGCCACCAGTGACCCCGGACAGAGACTGACTTCTAACTATGGCTACACCTTC.

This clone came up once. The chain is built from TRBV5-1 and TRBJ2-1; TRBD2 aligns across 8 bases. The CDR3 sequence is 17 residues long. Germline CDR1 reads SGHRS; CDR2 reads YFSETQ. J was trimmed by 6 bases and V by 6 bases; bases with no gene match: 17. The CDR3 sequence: CASTYHSGVLLRNEQFF. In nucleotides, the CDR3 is TGCGCCAGCACATACCATAGCGGGGTCCTCTTGCGCAATGAGCAGTTCTTC.

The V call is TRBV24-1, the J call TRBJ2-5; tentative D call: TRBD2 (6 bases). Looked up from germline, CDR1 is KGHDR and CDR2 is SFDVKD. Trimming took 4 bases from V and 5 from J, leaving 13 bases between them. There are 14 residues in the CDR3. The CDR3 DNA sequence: TGTGCCACCAGTGAGACGGGAGTATTGGAGACCCAGTACTTC. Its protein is CATSETGVLETQYF.

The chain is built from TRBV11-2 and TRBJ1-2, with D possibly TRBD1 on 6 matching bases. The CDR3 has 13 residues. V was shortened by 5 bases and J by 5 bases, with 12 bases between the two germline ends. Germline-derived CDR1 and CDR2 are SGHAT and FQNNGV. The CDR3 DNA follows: TGTGCCAGCAGCGCTACAGGGACGTATGGCTACACCTTC. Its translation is CASSATGTYGYTF. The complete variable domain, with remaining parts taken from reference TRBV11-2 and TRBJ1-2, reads EAGVAQSPRYKIIEKRQSVAFWCNPISGHATLYWYQQILGQGPKLLIQFQNNGVVDDSQLPKDRFSAERLKGVDSTLKIQPAKLEDSAVYLCASSATGTYGYTFGSGTRLTVV.

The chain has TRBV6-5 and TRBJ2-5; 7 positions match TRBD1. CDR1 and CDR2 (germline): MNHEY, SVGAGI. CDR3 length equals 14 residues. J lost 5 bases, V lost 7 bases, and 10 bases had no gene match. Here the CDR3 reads CASTKDRASETQYF. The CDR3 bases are TGTGCCAGCACTAAAGACAGGGCCTCTGAGACCCAGTACTTC.

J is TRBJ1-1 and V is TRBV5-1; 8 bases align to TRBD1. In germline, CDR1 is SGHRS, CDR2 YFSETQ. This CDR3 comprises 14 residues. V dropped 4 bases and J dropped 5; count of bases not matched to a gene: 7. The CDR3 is CASSDGQGGTEAFF. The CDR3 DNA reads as TGCGCCAGCAGCGACGGACAGGGTGGGACTGAAGCTTTCTTT.